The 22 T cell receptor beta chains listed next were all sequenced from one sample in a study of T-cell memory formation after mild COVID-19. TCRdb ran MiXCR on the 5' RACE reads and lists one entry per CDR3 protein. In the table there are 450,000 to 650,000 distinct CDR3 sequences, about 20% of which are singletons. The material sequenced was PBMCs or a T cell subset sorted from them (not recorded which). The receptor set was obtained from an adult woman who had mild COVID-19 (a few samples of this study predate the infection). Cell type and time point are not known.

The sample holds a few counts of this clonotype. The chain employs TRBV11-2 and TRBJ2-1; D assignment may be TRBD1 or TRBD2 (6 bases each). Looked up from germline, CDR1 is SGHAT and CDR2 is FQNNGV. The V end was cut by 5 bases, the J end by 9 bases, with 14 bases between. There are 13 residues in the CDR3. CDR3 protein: CASSPRRGAEQFF. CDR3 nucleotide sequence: TGTGCCAGCAGCCCCCGGAGGGGGGCTGAGCAGTTCTTC.

CDR3 sequence: CASSEARLRTDTQYF. The CDR3 region has the DNA TGCGCCAGCAGCGAAGCCCGACTGCGCACAGATACGCAGTATTTT. The V gene is TRBV5-1, the J gene TRBJ2-3, with D unresolved. Germline V gene lookup returns CDR1 SGHRS and CDR2 YFSETQ. CDR3 length: 15 residues. Trimming removed 4 bases at V and 1 base at J, with 13 bases between.

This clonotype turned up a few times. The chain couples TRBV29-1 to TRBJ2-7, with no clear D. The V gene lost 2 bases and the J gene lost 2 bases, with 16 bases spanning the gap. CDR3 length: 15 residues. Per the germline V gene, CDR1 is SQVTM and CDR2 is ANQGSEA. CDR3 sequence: CSVELIGNAPYEQYF. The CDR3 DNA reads TGCAGCGTTGAATTGATCGGTAACGCGCCCTACGAGCAGTACTTC.

The CDR3 sequence: CASTSGQSLYEQYF. CDR3 coding DNA: TGTGCCAGCACCTCTGGGCAGAGTCTCTACGAGCAGTACTTC. V and J are TRBV28 and TRBJ2-7; D is unclear. Trimming took off 7 bases at V and 3 bases at J, with 16 bases between the two ends. The CDR3 is 14 residues long. The germline V gene has CDR1 MDHEN and CDR2 SYDVKM.

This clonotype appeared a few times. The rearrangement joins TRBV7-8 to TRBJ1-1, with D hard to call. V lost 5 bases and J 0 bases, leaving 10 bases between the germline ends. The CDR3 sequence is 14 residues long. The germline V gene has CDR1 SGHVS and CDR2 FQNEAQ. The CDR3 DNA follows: TGTGCCAGCAGCCTCAGTGTCATGAACACTGAAGCTTTCTTT. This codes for CASSLSVMNTEAFF.

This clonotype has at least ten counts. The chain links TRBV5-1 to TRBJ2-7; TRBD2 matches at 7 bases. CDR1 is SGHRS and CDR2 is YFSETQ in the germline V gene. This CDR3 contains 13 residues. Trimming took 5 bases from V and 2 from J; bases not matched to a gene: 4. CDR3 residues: CASRWGGTYEQYF. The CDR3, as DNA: TGCGCCAGCAGGTGGGGGGGAACCTACGAGCAGTACTTC.

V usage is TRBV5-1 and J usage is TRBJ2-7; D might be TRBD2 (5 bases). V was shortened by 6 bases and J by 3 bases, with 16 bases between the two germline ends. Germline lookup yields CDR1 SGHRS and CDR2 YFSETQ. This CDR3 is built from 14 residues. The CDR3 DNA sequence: TGCGCCAGCACCATGAGCGGCTTGAACTACGAGCAGTACTTC. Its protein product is CASTMSGLNYEQYF.

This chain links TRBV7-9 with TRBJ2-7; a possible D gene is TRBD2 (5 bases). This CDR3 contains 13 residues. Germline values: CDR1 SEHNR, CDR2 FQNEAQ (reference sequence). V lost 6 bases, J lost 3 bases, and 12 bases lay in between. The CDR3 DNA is TGTGCCAGCAGGTGGAGCCGGGGCTACGAGCAGTACTTC. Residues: CASRWSRGYEQYF.

The CDR3 coding sequence is TGTGCCAGCAGTCCAGGGGACTCCCGCACAGATACGCAGTATTTT. It translates to CASSPGDSRTDTQYF. The chain combines TRBV6-5 with TRBJ2-3; perhaps D is TRBD1 or TRBD2 (6 bases each). This CDR3 has 15 residues. Germline V CDR1 and CDR2: MNHEY, SVGAGI. Trimming stripped 5 bases from V and 1 base from J, with 13 bases between.

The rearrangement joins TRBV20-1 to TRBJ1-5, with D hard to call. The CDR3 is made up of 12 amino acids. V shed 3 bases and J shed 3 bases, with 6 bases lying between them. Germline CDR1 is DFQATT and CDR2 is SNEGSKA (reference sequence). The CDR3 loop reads CSASSLNQPQHF. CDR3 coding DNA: TGCAGTGCTAGTAGCCTCAATCAGCCCCAGCATTTT.

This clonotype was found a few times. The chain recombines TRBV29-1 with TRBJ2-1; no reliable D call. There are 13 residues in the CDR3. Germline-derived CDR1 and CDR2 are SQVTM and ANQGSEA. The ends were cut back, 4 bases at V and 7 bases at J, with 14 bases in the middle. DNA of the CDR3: TGCAGCGTTGTGAACTCCCCTTCTAATGAGCAGTTCTTC. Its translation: CSVVNSPSNEQFF.

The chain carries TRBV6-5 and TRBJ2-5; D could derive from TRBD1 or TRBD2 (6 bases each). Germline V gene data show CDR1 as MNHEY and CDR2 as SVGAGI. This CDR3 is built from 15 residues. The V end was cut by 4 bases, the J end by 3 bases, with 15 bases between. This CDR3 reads CASSSLGGTKETQYF. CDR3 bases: TGTGCCAGCAGTTCGCTAGGAGGGACAAAAGAGACCCAGTACTTC.

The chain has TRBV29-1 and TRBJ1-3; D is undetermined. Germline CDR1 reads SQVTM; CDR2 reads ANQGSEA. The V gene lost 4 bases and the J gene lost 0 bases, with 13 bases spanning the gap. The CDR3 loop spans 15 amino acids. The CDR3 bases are TGCAGCGTTGCGATACAAGTGAGCTCTGGAAACACCATATATTTT. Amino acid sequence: CSVAIQVSSGNTIYF.

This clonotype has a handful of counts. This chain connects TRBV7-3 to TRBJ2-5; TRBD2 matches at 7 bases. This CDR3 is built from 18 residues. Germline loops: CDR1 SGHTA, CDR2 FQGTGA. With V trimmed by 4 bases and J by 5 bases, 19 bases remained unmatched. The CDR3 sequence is CASSSPVSSGYGWETQYF. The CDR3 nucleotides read TGTGCCAGCAGCTCCCCGGTGTCTAGCGGCTACGGCTGGGAGACCCAGTACTTC. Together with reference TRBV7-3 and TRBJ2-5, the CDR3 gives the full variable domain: GAGVSQTPSNKVTEKGKYVELRCDPISGHTALYWYRQSLGQGPEFLIYFQGTGAADDSGLPNDRFFAVRPEGSVSTLKIQRTERGDSAVYLCASSSPVSSGYGWETQYFGPGTRLLVL.

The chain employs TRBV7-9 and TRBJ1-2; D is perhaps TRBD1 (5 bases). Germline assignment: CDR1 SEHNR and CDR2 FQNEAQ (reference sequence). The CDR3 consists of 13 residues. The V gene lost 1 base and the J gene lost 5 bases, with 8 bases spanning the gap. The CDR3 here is CASSLVTDYGYTF. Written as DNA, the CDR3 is TGTGCCAGCAGCTTAGTGACAGATTATGGCTACACCTTC.

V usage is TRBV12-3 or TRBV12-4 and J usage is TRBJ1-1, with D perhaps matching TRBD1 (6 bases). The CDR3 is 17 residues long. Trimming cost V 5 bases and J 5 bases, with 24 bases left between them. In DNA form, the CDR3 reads TGTGCCAGCAGTCCAGCGACAGGAGATTTTAGAGGGACTGAAGCTTTCTTT. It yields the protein CASSPATGDFRGTEAFF.

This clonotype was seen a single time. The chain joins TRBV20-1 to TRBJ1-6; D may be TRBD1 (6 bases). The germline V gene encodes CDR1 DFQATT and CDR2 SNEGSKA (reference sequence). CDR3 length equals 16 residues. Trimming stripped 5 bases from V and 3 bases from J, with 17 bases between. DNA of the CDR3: TGCAGTGCTGATCCAGGGGTAGGGGTCTATAATTCACCCCTCCACTTT. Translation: CSADPGVGVYNSPLHF.

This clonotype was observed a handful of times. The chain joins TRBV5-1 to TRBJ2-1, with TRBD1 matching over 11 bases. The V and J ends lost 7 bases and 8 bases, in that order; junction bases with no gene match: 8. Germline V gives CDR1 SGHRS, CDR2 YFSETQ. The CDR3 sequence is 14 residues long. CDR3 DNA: TGCGCCAGCGGCGGGACAGGGGGTTTCTATGAGCAGTTCTTC. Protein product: CASGGTGGFYEQFF.

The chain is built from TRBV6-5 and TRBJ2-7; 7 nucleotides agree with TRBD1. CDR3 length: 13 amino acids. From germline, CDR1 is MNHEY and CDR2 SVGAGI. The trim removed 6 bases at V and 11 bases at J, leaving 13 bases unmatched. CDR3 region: CASSLTDRQEKYF. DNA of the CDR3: TGTGCCAGCAGCCTGACGGACAGGCAGGAGAAGTACTTC.

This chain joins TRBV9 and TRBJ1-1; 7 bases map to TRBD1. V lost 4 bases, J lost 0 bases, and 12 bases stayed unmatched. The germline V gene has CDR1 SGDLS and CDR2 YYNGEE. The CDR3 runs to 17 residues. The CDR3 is CASSLGPRTGLNTEAFF. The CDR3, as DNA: TGTGCCAGCAGCCTGGGACCCCGGACAGGCTTGAACACTGAAGCTTTCTTT.

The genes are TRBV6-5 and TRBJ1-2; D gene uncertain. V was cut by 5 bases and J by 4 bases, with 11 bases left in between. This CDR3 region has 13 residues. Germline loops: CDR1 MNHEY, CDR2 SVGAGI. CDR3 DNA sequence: TGTGCCAGCAGTACCCCGTCGACCTATGGCTACACCTTC. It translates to CASSTPSTYGYTF.

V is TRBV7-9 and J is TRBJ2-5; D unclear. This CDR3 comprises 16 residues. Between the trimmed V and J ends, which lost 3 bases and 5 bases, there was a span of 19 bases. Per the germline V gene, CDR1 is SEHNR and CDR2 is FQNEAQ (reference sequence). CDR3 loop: CASSFAMAPLRETQYF. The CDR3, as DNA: TGTGCCAGCAGCTTTGCTATGGCTCCCCTTAGGGAGACCCAGTACTTC.